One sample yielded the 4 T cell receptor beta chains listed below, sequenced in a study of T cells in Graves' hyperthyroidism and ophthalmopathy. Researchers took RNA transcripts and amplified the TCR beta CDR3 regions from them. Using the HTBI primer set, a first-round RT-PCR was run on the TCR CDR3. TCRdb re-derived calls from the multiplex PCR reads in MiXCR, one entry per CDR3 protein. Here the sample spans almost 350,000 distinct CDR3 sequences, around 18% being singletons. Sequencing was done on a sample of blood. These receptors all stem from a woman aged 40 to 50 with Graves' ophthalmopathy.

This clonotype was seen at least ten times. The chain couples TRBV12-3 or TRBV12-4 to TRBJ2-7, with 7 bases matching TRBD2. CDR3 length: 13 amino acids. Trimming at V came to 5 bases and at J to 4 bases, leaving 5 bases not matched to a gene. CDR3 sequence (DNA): TGTGCCAGCAGTCTTACTAGCGTGTACGAGCAGTACTTC. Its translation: CASSLTSVYEQYF.

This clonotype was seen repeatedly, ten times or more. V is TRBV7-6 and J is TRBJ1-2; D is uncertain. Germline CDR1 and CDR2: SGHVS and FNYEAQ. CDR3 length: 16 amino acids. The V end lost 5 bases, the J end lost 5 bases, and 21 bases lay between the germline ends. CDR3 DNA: TGTGCCAGCAGCCCTAACACGGGAGAGTCCTTTTATGGCTACACCTTC. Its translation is CASSPNTGESFYGYTF.

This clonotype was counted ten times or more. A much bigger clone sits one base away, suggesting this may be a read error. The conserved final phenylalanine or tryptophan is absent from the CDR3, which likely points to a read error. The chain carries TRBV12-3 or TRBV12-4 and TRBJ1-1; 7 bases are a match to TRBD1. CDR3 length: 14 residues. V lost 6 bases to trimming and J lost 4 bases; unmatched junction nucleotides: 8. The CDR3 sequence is CASRALGQFTEAFL. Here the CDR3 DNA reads TGTGCCAGCAGGGCTCTGGGACAGTTCACTGAAGCTTTCCTT.

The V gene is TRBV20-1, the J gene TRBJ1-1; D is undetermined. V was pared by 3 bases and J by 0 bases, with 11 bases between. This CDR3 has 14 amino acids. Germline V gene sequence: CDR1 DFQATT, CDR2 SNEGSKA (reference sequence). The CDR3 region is CSAREGSLNTEAFF. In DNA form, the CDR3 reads TGCAGTGCTAGGGAAGGGTCCCTGAACACTGAAGCTTTCTTT.